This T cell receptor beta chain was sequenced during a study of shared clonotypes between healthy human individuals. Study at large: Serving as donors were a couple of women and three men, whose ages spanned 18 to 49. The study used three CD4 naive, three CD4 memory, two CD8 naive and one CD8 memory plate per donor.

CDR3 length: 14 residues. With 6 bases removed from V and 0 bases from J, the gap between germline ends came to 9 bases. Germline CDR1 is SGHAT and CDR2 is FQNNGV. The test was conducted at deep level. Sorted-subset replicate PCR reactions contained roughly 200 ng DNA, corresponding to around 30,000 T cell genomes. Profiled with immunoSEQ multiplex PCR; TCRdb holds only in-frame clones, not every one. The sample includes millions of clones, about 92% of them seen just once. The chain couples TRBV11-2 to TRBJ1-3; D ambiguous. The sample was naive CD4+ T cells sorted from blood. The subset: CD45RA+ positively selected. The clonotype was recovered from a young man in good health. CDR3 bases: TGTGCCAGCAGTTCGGGGTACTCTGGAAACACCATATATTTT. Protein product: CASSSGYSGNTIYF. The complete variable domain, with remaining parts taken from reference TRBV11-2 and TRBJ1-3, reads EAGVAQSPRYKIIEKRQSVAFWCNPISGHATLYWYQQILGQGPKLLIQFQNNGVVDDSQLPKDRFSAERLKGVDSTLKIQPAKLEDSAVYLCASSSGYSGNTIYFGEGSWLTVV.